One and the same sample provided the 18 T cell receptor beta chains below, sequenced in a study of tumor-infiltrating lymphocytes in primary liver carcinoma. TCR beta cDNA was prepared out of about 510 ng total RNA by means of a constant-region primer. Slightly modified ARM-PCR with three nested multiplex PCR rounds yielded TCR beta libraries. TRBV1-TRBV30 forward primers paired with a C-beta reverse primer drove the first two PCR rounds, about 10 cycles each. Using its own MiXCR run on the multiplex PCR reads, TCRdb lists one record per CDR3 protein. The sample has about 200,000 distinct CDR3 sequences; about 85% are singletons. The approximately 17-32 mg bulk tissue piece was not sorted before simultaneous RNA and DNA extraction. The sequenced material came from tumor tissue from primary liver carcinoma. These receptors were taken from a middle-aged man with primary liver carcinoma and hepatitis B virus infection.

The rearrangement joins TRBV29-1 to TRBJ2-3; TRBD2 aligns across 10 bases. This CDR3 has 14 amino acids. CDR1 and CDR2 (germline): SQVTM, ANQGSEA. J was trimmed by 15 bases and V by 6 bases; bases with no gene match: 18. For the CDR3, the DNA is TGCAGCGTCACTCTAGCGGGAGTAACAGATAGGCAATATTTT. Amino acids: CSVTLAGVTDRQYF.

With regard to this clonotype: One end of the junction varies from germline; a read error may be responsible. This chain uses TRBV5-5 with TRBJ1-5; the D gene is possibly TRBD1 (6 bases). In germline, CDR1 is SGHKS, CDR2 YYEKEE (reference sequence). The CDR3 has 14 amino acids. CDR3 sequence (DNA): TGTACCAGCAGCAGCGGGGGGGCAGGCCAGCCCCAGCATTTT. Its translation is CTSSSGGAGQPQHF.

As concerns this clonotype: Compared with germline, one end of the junction differs, possibly owing to a read error. The chain is built from TRBV5-4 and TRBJ2-7; D might be TRBD2 (6 bases). The CDR3 sequence is 15 residues long. Germline assignment: CDR1 SGHNT and CDR2 YYREEE (reference sequence). The CDR3: CTSSSPSGGTHEQYF. CDR3 nucleotide sequence: TGTACCAGCAGCAGCCCGAGTGGCGGGACCCACGAGCAGTACTTC.

The genes are TRBV6-1 and TRBJ2-5; D not resolved. Trimming left V 4 bases short and J 8 bases short, with 17 bases between. This CDR3 spans 14 amino acids. Germline values: CDR1 MNHNS, CDR2 SASEGT. CDR3 sequence: CASSGRAQPDTQYF. DNA of the CDR3: TGTGCCAGCAGTGGACGGGCCCAGCCAGATACCCAGTACTTC.

Comments on this clonotype: The junction shows a germline mismatch at one end, possibly a read error. J is TRBJ2-3 and V is TRBV29-1; TRBD2 agrees at 7 bases. Per the germline V gene, CDR1 is SQVTM and CDR2 is ANQGSEA. The CDR3 length is 16 residues. CDR3 DNA: TGCAACGTTGATGGTCGGGAGGACCTCCATACAGATACGCAGTATTTT. Translation: CNVDGREDLHTDTQYF.

The V and J genes are TRBV6-2 or TRBV6-3 and TRBJ1-5; D is undetermined. CDR1 MNHEY and CDR2 SVGEGT come from the germline V gene. V was clipped by 7 bases and J by 5 bases, with 15 bases between them. CDR3 size: 14 residues. The CDR3 nucleotides read TGTGCCAGCATCCTCGTGAATGGGGATCAGCCCCAGCATTTT. It is translated as CASILVNGDQPQHF.

With respect to this clonotype: In this CDR3 the conserved last residue, phenylalanine or tryptophan, is missing, so a read error is likely. The chain recombines TRBV11-2 with TRBJ2-6, with a weak D call TRBD2 (5 bases). Trimming left V 10 bases short and J 0 bases short, with 13 bases between. The CDR3 has 15 amino acids. Germline CDR1 reads SGHAT; CDR2 reads FQNNGV. The CDR3 bases are TGTGCCAACCAGCGGCCGTGCTCTGGGGCCAACGTCCTGACTATC. Translation: CANQRPCSGANVLTI.

A note on this clonotype: The final CDR3 position lacks the conserved phenylalanine or tryptophan, pointing to a likely read error. The chain employs TRBV29-1 and TRBJ2-5, with D tentatively TRBD1 or TRBD2 (5 bases each). This CDR3 is 14 amino acids long. Germline CDR1 SQVTM, CDR2 ANQGSEA. V was pared by 6 bases and J by 5 bases, with 19 bases between. CDR3 bases: TGCAGCGTCAAGACTTGGGGACCCCAGGAGACCCAGTACTTA. Encoded protein: CSVKTWGPQETQYL.

Details on this clonotype: A much larger clone sits a single nucleotide away, making a read error possible. Written as DNA, the CDR3 is TGTGCCAGCAGTGAAAAGGGGACGGGACTTTCGGAGCCGTTTTTT. Translation: CASSEKGTGLSEPFF. This chain links TRBV2 with TRBJ2-2; D is possibly TRBD2 (6 bases). The CDR3 runs to 15 residues. From germline, CDR1 is SNHLY and CDR2 FYNNEI. The whole variable domain, remainder taken from reference TRBV2 and TRBJ2-2, is EPEVTQTPSHQVTQMGQEVILRCVPISNHLYFYWYRQILGQKVEFLVSFYNNEISEKSEIFDDQFSVERPDGSNFTLKIRSTKLEDSAMYFCASSEKGTGLSEPFFGEGSRLTVL.

The table lists this clonotype with many counts. The V and J genes are TRBV5-4 and TRBJ2-5, with 9 bases identical to TRBD1. The CDR3 spans 15 residues. The germline V gene encodes CDR1 SGHNT and CDR2 YYREEE (reference sequence). With 7 bases clipped from V and 1 base from J, the junction kept 8 bases outside the gene matches. CDR3 in amino acids: CASYPGQGGQETQYF. CDR3 DNA sequence: TGTGCCAGCTACCCGGGACAGGGAGGCCAAGAGACCCAGTACTTC.

For this clonotype: A much larger clone differs from this one at a single base, so this may be a read error. The rearrangement links TRBV9 to TRBJ1-3; D is unresolved. The length of the CDR3 is 15 residues. Germline V gene lookup returns CDR1 SGDLS and CDR2 YYNGEE. V was trimmed by 5 bases and J by 0 bases, leaving 12 bases between them. CDR3 in amino acids: CASSVGRISGNTIYF. DNA of the CDR3: TGTGCCAGCAGTGTCGGTCGCATCTCTGGAAACACCATATATTTT.

As to this clonotype: With a much larger clone just one base away, this may be a read error. The chain couples TRBV5-1 to TRBJ2-1, with 10 nucleotides matching TRBD1. J lost 5 bases, V lost 7 bases, and 6 bases had no gene match. The CDR3 contains 14 residues. CDR1 is SGHRS, CDR2 YFSETQ, per germline. In DNA form, the CDR3 reads TGCGCCAGCGGGACAGGGGACATCCACAATGAGCAGTTCTTC. Translation: CASGTGDIHNEQFF.

The V call is TRBV29-1, the J call TRBJ1-1; a possible D gene is TRBD1 (5 bases). The V gene lost 7 bases and the J gene lost 10 bases, with 28 bases spanning the gap. From germline, CDR1 is SQVTM and CDR2 ANQGSEA. This CDR3 has 15 residues. The CDR3 region has the DNA TGCAGCGCTGGTCCAGGGTGTGGTATGGTCGCTGGAGCTTTCTTT. It encodes CSAGPGCGMVAGAFF.

Remarks on this clonotype: Its ends do not fully match the called genes, so a read error is possible. This chain joins TRBV11-2 and TRBJ1-2, with 7 nucleotides matching TRBD1. CDR3 length equals 13 residues. Germline V gene lookup returns CDR1 SGHAT and CDR2 FQNNGV. The CDR3 loop is CASNFDRAGGYTF. CDR3 DNA: TGTGCCAGCAACTTTGACAGGGCAGGTGGCTACACATTC.

Points on this clonotype: This may stem from a read error, because a much larger clone lies one nucleotide away. The V call is TRBV5-1, the J call TRBJ2-7; D ambiguous. CDR3 length equals 10 residues. Germline CDR1 is SGHRS and CDR2 is YFSETQ. The CDR3 DNA reads as TGCGCCAGCAGCTTGATGGGAATGGGCTTC. It encodes CASSLMGMGF.

As for this clonotype: The CDR3 carries no conserved terminal phenylalanine or tryptophan, so it likely arises from a read error. The genes are TRBV11-3 and TRBJ1-3; D is unresolved. From germline, CDR1 is SGHNT and CDR2 YENEEA. CDR3 length equals 10 residues. CDR3 protein: CASSFSIIYL. The CDR3 nucleotides are TGTGCAAGCAGCTTCTCCATCATATATCTT.

Remarks on this clonotype: This may come from a read error, since a much larger clone is one base off. The chain joins TRBV7-9 to TRBJ2-1; D might be TRBD1 (7 bases). The V gene's germline CDR1 is SEHNR and CDR2 FQNEAQ (reference sequence). This CDR3 contains 12 residues. Here the CDR3 reads CARGGQYKEQFF. DNA of the CDR3: TGTGCCAGGGGGGGACAGTACAAAGAGCAGTTCTTC.

In regard to this clonotype: The germline gene is not matched at one end of the junction; a read error may be the cause. The chain's CDR3 is CATSPGLAVYTRELFF. DNA for the CDR3: TGTGCCACCAGCCCCGGACTAGCGGTCTACACCCGGGAGCTGTTTTTC. The chain has TRBV11-3 and TRBJ2-2; TRBD2 matches 10 bases. There are 16 residues in the CDR3. Germline loops: CDR1 SGHNT, CDR2 YENEEA.